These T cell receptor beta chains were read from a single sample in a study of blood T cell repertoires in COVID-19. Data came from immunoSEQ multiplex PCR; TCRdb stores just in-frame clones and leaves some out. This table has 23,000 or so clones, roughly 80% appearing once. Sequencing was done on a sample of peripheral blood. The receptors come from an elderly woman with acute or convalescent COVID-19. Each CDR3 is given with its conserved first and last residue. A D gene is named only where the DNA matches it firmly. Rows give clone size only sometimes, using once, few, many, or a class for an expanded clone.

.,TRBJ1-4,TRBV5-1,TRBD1,CASSLQGTNEKLFF,TGCGCCAGCAGCCTACAGGGGACTAATGAAAAACTGTTTTTT
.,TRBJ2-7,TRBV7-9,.,CASSFGAGLSYEQYF,TGTGCCAGTTCTTTCGGGGCGGGACTCTCCTACGAGCAGTACTTC
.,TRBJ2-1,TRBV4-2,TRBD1,CASSQDWDRGYNEQFF,TGTGCCAGCAGCCAAGATTGGGACAGGGGTTACAATGAGCAGTTCTTC
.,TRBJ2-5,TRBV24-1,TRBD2,CATSDLGRGGAPQETQYF,TGTGCCACCAGTGATCTCGGCCGCGGGGGGGCCCCCCAAGAGACCCAGTACTTC
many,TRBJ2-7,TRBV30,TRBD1,CAWAGGQGTEEQYF,TGTGCCTGGGCCGGGGGACAGGGGACTGAGGAGCAGTACTTC
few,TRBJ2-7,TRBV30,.,CAWEQADYYEQYF,TGTGCCTGGGAGCAGGCGGACTACTACGAGCAGTACTTC
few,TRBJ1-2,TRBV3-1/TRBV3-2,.,CASSPDSYGYTF,TGTGCCAGCAGCCCGGACAGCTATGGCTACACCTTC
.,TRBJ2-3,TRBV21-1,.,CASSINRGTGGWGLVNSATDTQYF,TGTGCCAGCAGCATCAACCGGGGGACAGGGGGTTGGGGACTAGTCAATTCAGCCACAGATACGCAGTATTTT
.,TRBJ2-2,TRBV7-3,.,CASSLTPGDTGELFF,TGTGCCAGCAGCTTAACCCCCGGTGACACCGGGGAGCTGTTTTTT
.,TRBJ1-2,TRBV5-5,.,CASSQGNYGYTF,TGTGCCAGCAGCCAGGGAAACTATGGCTACACCTTC